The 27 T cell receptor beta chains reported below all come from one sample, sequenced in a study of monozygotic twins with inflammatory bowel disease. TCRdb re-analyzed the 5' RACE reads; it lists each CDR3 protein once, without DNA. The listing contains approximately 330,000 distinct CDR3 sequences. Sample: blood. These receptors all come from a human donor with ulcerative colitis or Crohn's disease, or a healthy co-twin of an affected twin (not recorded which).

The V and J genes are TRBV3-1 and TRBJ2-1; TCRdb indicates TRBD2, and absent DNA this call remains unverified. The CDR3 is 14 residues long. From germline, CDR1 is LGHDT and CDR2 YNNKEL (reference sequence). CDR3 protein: CASSFTTSLNEQFF.

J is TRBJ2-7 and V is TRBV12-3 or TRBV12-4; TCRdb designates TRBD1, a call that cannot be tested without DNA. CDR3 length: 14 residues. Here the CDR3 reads CASSSRQGGHEQYF.

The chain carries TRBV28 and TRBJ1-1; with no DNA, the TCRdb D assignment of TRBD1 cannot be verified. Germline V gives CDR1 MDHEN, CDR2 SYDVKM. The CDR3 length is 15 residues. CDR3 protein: CASSSRQGTNTEAFF.

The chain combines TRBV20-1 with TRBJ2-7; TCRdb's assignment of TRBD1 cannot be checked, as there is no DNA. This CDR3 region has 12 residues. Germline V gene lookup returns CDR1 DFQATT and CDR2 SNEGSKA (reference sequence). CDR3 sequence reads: CSARGIQGEQYF.

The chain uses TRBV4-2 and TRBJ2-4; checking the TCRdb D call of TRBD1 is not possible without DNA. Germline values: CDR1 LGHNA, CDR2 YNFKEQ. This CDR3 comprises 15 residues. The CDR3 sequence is CASSQDLQGPNIQYF.

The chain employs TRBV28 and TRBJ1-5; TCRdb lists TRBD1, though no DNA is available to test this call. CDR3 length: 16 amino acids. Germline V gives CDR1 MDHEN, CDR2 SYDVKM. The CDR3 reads CASSSLGQGSNQPQHF. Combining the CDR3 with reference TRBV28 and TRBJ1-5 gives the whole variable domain DVKVTQSSRYLVKRTGEKVFLECVQDMDHENMFWYRQDPGLGLRLIYFSYDVKMKEKGDIPEGYSVSREKKERFSLILESASTNQTSMYLCASSSLGQGSNQPQHFGDGTRLSIL.

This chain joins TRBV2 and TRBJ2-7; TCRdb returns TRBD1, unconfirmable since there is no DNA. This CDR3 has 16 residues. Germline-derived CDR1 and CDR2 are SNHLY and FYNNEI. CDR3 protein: CASSEGLDRAYYEQYF.

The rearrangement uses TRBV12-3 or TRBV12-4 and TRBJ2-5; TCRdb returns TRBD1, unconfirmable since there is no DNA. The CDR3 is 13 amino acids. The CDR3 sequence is CASSAGAEETQYF.

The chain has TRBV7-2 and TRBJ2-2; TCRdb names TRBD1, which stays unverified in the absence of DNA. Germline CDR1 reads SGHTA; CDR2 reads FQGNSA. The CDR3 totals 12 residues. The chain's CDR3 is CASRGGQGKLFF.

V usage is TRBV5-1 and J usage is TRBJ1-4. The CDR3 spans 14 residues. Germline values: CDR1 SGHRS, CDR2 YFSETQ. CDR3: CASSLDGINEKLFF.

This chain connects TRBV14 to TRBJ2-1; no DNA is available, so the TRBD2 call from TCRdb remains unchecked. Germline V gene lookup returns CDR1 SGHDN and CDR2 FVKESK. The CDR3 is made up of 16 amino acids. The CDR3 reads CASSLSRGAFYNEQFF.

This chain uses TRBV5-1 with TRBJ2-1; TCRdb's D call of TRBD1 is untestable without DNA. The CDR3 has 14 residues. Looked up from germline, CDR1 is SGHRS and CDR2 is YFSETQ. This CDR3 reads CASSLVGAGNEQFF.

CDR3 sequence: CASSAETGTAQETQYF. The rearrangement joins TRBV4-3 to TRBJ2-5; TCRdb's assignment of TRBD1 cannot be checked, as there is no DNA. The germline gives CDR1 LGHNA, CDR2 YSLEER. The CDR3 has 16 amino acids.

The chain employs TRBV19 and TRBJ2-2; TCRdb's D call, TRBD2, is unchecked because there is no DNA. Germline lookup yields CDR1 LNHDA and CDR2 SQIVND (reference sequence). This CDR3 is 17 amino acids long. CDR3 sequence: CASRKGLAGKDTGELFF. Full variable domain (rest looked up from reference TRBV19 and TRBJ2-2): DGGITQSPKYLFRKEGQNVTLSCEQNLNHDAMYWYRQDPGQGLRLIYYSQIVNDFQKGDIAEGYSVSREKKESFPLTVTSAQKNPTAFYLCASRKGLAGKDTGELFFGEGSRLTVL.

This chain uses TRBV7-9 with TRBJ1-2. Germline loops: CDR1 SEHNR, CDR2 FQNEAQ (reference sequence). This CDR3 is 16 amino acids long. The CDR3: CASSLWADTANYGYTF.

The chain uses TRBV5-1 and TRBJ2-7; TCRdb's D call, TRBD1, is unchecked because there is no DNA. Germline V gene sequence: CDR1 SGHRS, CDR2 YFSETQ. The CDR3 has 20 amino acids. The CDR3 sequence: CASSLPQGEDQPHLSYEQYF.

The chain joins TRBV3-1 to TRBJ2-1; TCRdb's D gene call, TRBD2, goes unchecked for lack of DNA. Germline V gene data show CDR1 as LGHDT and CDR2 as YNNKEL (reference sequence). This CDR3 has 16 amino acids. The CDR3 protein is CASSPIAGGPGNEQFF.

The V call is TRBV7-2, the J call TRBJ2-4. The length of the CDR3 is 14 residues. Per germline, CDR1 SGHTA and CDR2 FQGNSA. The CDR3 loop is CASSLRIAKNIQYF. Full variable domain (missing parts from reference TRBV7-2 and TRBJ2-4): GAGVSQSPSNKVTEKGKDVELRCDPISGHTALYWYRQSLGQGLEFLIYFQGNSAPDKSGLPSDRFSAERTGGSVSTLTIQRTQQEDSAVYLCASSLRIAKNIQYFGAGTRLSVL.

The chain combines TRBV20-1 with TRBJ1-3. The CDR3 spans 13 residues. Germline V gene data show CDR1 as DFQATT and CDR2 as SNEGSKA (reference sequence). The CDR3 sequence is CSALPQPGNTIYF.

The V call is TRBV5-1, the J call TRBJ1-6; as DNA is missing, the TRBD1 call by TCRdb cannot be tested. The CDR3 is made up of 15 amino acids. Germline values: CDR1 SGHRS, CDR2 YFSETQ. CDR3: CASSPQTQGNSPLHF.

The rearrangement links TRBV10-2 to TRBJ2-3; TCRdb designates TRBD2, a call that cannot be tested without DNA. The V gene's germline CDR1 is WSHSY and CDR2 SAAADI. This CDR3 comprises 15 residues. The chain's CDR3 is CASSEREGLTDTQYF.

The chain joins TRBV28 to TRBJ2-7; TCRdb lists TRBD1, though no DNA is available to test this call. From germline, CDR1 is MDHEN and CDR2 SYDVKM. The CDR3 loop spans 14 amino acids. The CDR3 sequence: CASSPGGLGYEQYF.

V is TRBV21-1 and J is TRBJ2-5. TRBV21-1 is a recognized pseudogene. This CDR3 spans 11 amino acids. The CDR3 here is CASSAPETQYF.

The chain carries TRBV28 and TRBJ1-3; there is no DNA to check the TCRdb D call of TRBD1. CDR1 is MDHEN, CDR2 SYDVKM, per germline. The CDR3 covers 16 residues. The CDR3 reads CASSLGQFFSGNTIYF. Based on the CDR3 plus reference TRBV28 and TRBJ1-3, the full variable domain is DVKVTQSSRYLVKRTGEKVFLECVQDMDHENMFWYRQDPGLGLRLIYFSYDVKMKEKGDIPEGYSVSREKKERFSLILESASTNQTSMYLCASSLGQFFSGNTIYFGEGSWLTVV.

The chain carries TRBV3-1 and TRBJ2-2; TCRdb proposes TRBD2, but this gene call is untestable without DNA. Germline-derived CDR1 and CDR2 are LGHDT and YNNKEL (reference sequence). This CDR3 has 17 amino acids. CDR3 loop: CASSKRLAASGTGELFF.

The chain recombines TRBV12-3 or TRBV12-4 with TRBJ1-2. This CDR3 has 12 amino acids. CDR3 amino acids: CASSFGNYGYTF.

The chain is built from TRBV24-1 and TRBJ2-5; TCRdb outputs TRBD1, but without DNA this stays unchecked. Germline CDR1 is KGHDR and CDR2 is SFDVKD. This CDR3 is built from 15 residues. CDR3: CATSEGTGYQETQYF.